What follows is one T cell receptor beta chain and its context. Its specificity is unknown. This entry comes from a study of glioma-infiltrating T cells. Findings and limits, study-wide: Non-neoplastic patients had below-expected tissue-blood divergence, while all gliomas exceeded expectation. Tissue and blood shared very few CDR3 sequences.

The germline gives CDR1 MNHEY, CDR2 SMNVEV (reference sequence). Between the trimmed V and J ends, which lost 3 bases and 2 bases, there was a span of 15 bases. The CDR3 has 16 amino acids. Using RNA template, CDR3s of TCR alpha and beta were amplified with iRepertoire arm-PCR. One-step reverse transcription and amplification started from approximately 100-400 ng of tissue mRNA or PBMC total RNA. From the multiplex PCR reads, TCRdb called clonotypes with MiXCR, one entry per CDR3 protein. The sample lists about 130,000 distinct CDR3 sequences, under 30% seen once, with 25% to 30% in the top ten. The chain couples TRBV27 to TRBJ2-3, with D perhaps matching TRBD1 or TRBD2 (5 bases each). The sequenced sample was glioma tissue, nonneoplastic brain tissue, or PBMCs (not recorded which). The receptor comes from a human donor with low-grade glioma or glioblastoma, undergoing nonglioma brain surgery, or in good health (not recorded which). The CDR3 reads CASSLIGAGHTDTQYF. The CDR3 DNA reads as TGTGCCAGCAGTTTGATCGGGGCAGGGCACACAGATACGCAGTATTTT.